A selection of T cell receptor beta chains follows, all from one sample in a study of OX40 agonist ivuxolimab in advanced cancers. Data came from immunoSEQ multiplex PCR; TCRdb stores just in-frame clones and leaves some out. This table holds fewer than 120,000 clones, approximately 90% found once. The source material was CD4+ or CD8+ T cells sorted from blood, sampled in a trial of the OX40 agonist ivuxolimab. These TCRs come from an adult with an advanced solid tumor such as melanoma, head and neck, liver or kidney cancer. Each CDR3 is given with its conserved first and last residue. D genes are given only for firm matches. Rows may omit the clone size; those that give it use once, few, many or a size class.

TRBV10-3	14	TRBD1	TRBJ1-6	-	TGTGCCATCAGCGACAGGGGTGATAGTTCACCCCTCCACTTT	CAISDRGDSSPLHF
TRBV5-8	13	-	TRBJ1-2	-	TGTGCCAGCAGCTTGGATTTGAACGGAGGGCACACCTTC	CASSLDLNGGHTF
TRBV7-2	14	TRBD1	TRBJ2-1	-	TGTGCCAGCAGCAACGGACAGGGGAACCATGAGCAGTTCTTC	CASSNGQGNHEQFF
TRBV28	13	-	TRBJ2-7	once	TGTGCCAGCAGTGGGGGACTGACCTACGAGCAGTACTTC	CASSGGLTYEQYF
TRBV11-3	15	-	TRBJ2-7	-	TGTGCCAGCAGCCAAGAGTCCTTCGACTCCTACGAGCAGTACTTC	CASSQESFDSYEQYF
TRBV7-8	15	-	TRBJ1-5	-	TGTGCCAGCAGCTTAGGACTGCGAGGCAATCAGCCCCAGCATTTT	CASSLGLRGNQPQHF
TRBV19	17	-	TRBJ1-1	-	TGTGCCAGTAGGTCACAGTTTTCGGTTACGTTTCCAGTTGAAGCTTTCTTT	CASRSQFSVTFPVEAFF
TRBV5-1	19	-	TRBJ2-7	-	TGCGCCAGCAGCTTGGGGGTAGCGAGACAAAAAGGGGGCTCCTACGAGCAGTACTTC	CASSLGVARQKGGSYEQYF
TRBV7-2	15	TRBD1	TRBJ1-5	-	TGTGCCAGCAGCTTAACGGCAGGGGGCTCTCAGCCCCAGCATTTT	CASSLTAGGSQPQHF
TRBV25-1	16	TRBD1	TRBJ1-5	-	TGTGCCAGCAGTCCCCGGGGGACAGGGTGGAATCAGCCCCAGCATTTT	CASSPRGTGWNQPQHF
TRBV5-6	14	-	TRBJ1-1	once	TGTGCCAGCAGCTTGGTCCGGGGGGTGCCTGAAGCTTTCTTT	CASSLVRGVPEAFF
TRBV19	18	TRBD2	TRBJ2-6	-	TGTGCCAGTAGTACAACTAGCGGAAAGGATTCTGGGGCCAACGTCCTGACTTTC	CASSTTSGKDSGANVLTF
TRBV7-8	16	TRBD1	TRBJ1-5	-	TGTGCCAGCAGCTCTAGGACAGGATCCGGCAATCAGCCCCAGCATTTT	CASSSRTGSGNQPQHF
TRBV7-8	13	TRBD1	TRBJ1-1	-	TGTGCCAGCAGCCACCGACAGGGTGGTGAAGCTTTCTTT	CASSHRQGGEAFF
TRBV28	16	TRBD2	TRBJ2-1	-	TGTGCCAGCAGTTTGACTAGCGGGAGGCTAAGCAATGAGCAGTTCTTC	CASSLTSGRLSNEQFF
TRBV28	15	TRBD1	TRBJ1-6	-	TGTGCCAGCAGTCTCGGGACAGTCTATAATTCACCCCTCCACTTT	CASSLGTVYNSPLHF
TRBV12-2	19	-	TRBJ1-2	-	TGTGCAAGTCGCTTAGCGAATCCCGGGACAGGCTCTAAGGGCTATGGCTACACCTTC	CASRLANPGTGSKGYGYTF
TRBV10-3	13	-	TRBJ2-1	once	-	CATSSGRDDEQFF
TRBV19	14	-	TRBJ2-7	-	TGTGCCAGTAGTATAGTGTTCGGAGCCTACGAGCAGTACTTC	CASSIVFGAYEQYF
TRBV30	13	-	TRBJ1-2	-	TGTGCCTGGAGTGTAGAGGGGAACTATGGCTACACCTTC	CAWSVEGNYGYTF
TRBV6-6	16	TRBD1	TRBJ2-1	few	TGTGCCAGCAGCGGCAGGGGGCGGTCAGATGAGGATGAGCAGTTCTTC	CASSGRGRSDEDEQFF
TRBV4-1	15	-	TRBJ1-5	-	TGCGCCAGCAGCCCGTCGATGTCTAGCAATCAGCCCCAGCATTTT	CASSPSMSSNQPQHF
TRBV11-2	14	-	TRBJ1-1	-	TGTGCCAGCAAAAAAGTGGGGGGGGACACTGAAGCTTTCTTT	CASKKVGGDTEAFF
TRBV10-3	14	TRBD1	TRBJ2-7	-	TGTGCCATCAGGAACAGGGGGGTTGGCTACGAGCAGTACTTC	CAIRNRGVGYEQYF
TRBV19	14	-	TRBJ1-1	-	TGTGCCAGTAGTAAAGGGTACCAGAACACTGAAGCTTTCTTT	CASSKGYQNTEAFF
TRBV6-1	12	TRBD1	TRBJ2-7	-	TGTGCCGGGGGGGACAGGGGGCTCGAGCAGTACTTC	CAGGDRGLEQYF